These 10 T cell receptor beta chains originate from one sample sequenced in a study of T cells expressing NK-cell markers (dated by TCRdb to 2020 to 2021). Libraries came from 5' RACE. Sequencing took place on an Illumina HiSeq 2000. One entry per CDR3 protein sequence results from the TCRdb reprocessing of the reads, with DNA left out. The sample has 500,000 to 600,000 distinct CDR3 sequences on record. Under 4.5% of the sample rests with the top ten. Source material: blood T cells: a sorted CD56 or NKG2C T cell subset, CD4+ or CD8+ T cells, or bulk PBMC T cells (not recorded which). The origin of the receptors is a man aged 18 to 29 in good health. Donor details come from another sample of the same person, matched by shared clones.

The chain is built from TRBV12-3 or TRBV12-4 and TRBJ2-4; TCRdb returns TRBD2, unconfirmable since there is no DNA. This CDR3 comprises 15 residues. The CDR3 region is CASSLELGGPHIQYF.

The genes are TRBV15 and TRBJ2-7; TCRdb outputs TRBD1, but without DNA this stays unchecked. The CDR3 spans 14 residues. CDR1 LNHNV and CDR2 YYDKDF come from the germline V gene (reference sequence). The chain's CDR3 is CATSVRPGGHEQYF.

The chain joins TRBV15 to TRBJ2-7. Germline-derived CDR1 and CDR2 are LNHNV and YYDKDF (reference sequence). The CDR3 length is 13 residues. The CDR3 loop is CATSRGQTYEQYF.

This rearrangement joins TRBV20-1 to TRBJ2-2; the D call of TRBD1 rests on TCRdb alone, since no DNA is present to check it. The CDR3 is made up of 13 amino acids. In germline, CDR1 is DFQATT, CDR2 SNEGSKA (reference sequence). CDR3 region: CSAVPVIGGELFF.

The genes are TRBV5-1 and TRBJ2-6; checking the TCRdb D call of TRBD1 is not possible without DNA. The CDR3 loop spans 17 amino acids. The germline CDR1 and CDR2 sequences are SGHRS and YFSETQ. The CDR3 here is CASNSGQGARGANVLTF.

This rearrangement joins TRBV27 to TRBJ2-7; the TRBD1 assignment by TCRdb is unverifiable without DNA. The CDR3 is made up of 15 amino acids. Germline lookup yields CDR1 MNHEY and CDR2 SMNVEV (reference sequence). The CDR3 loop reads CASMTPRAESYEQYF.

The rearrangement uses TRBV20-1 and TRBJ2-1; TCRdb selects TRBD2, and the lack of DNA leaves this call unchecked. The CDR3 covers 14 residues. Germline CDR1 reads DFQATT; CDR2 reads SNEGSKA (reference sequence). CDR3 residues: CSASSREGLNEQFF.

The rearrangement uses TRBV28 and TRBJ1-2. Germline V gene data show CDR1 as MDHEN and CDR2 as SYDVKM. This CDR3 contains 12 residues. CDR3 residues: CASRFGPYGYTF.

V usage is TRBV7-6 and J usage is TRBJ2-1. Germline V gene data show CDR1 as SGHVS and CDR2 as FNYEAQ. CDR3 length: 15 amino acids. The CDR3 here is CASRLTPGTNNEQFF.

CDR3 residues: CASFKGRVNTGELFF. The rearrangement joins TRBV11-3 to TRBJ2-2. The CDR3 contains 15 residues. The germline V gene encodes CDR1 SGHNT and CDR2 YENEEA.